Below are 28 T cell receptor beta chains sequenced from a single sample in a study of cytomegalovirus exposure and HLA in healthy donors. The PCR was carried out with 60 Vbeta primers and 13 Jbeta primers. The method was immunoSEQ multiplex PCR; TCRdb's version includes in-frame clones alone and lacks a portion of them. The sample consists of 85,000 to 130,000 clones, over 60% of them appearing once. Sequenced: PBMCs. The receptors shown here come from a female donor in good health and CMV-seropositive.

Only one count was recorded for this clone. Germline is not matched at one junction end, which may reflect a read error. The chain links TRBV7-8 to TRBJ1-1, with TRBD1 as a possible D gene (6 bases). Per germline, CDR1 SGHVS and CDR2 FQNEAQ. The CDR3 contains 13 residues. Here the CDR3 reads CASSPPQGTRSSF. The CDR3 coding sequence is TGTGCCAGCAGCCCGCCCCAGGGGACAAGGAGCTCGTTT.

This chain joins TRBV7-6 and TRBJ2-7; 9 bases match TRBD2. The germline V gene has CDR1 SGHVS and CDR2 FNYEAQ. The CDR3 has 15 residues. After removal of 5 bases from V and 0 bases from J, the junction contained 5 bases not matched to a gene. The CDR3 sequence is CASSADSGSSYEQYF. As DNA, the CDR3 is TGTGCCAGCAGCGCTGATAGCGGGAGCTCCTACGAGCAGTACTTC.

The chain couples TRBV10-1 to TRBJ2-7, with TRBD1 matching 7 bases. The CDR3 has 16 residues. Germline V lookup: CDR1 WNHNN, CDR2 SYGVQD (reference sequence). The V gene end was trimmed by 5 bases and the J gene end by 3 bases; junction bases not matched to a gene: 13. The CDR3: CASSPIRQGPFYEQYF. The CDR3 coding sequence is TGCGCCAGCAGTCCTATACGACAGGGCCCCTTCTACGAGCAGTACTTC.

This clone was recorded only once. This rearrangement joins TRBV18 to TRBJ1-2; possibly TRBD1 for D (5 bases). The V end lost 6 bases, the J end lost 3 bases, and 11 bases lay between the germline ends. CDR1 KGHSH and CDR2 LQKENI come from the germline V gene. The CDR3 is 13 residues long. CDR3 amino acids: CASSPGLDYGYTF. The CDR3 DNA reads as TGTGCCAGCTCCCCGGGACTGGACTATGGCTACACCTTC.

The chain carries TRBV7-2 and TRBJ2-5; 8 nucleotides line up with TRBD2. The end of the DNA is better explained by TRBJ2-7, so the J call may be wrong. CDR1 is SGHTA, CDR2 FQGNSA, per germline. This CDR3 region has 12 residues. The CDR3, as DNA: TGTGCCAGCAGTCGGGGGGGGTACGAGCAGTACTTC. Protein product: CASSRGGYEQYF.

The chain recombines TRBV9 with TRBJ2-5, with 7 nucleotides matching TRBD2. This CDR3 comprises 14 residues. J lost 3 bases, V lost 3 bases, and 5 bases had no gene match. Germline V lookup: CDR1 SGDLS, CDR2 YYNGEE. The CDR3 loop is CASSAGLEKETQYF. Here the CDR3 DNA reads TGTGCCAGCAGCGCCGGACTAGAGAAAGAGACCCAGTACTTC.

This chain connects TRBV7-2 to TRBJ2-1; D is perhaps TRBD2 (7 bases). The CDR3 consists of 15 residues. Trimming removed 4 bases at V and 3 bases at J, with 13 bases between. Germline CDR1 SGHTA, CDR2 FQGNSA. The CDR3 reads CASSSERDNYNEQFF. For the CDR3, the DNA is TGTGCCAGCAGCTCAGAGCGGGACAACTACAATGAGCAGTTCTTC.

In nucleotides, the CDR3 is TGCAGCGTTGGCGGGACAGGGAGAGATACGCAGTATTTT. This encodes CSVGGTGRDTQYF. The rearrangement uses TRBV29-1 and TRBJ2-3; 9 bases agree with TRBD1. The V and J ends lost 4 bases and 5 bases, in that order; junction bases with no gene match: 4. The CDR3 is made up of 13 amino acids. Germline V gene lookup returns CDR1 SQVTM and CDR2 ANQGSEA.

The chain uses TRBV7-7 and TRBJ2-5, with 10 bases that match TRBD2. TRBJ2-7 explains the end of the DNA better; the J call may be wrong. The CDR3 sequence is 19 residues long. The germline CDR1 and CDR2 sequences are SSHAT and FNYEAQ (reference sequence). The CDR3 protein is CASSRRIGLAANSSYEQYF. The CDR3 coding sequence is TGTGCCAGCAGCCGCAGGATTGGACTAGCGGCCAACTCCTCCTACGAGCAGTACTTC.

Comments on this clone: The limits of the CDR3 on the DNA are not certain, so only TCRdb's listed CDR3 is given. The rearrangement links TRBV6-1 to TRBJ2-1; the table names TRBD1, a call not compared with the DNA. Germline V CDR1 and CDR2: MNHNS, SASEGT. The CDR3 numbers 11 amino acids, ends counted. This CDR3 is CASILGDRQFF.

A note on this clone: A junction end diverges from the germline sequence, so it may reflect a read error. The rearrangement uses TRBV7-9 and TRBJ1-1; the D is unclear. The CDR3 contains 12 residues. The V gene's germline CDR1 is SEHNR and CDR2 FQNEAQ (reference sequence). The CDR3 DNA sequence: TGTTCCAGCAGCTTGGGAGGGCCTGAAGCTTTCTTT. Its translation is CSSSLGGPEAFF.

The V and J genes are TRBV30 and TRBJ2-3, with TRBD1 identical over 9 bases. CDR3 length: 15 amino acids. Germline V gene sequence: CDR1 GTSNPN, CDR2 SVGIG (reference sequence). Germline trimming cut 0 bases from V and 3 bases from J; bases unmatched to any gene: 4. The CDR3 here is CAWSVQTGGTDTQYF. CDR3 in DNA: TGTGCCTGGAGTGTACAGACAGGGGGGACAGATACGCAGTATTTT.

The DNA of the CDR3 is TGTGCCAGCAGTTACTCGGTGGGGAGCCAAACCTACGAGCAGTACTTC. Translation: CASSYSVGSQTYEQYF. The chain combines TRBV6-5 with TRBJ2-7; D is perhaps TRBD2 (5 bases). The CDR3 loop spans 16 amino acids. Germline CDR1 and CDR2: MNHEY and SVGAGI. Trimming pared 0 bases from V and 2 bases from J, leaving 14 bases between.

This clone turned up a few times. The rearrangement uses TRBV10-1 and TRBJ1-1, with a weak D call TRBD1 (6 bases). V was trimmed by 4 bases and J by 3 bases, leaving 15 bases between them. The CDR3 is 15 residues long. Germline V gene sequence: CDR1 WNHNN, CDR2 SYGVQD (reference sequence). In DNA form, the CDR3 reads TGCGCCAGCAGTGGGTTGAGGACAGTAGACACTGAAGCTTTCTTT. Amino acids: CASSGLRTVDTEAFF.

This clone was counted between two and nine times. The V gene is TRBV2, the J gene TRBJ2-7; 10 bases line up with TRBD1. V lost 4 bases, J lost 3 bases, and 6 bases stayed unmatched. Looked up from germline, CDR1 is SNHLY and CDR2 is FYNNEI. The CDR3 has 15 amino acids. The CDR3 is CASSGQGASVYEQYF. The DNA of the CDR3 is TGTGCCAGCAGTGGACAGGGGGCTTCGGTCTACGAGCAGTACTTC.

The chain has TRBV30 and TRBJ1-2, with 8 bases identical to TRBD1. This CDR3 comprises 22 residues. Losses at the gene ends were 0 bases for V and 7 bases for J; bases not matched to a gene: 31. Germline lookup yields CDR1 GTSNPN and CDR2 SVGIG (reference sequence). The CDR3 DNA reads TGTGCCTGGAGTGTACTGTCGTCGCCCCCCGGACAGGGCGCTATAGATGGTAGTGGCTACACCTTC. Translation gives CAWSVLSSPPGQGAIDGSGYTF.

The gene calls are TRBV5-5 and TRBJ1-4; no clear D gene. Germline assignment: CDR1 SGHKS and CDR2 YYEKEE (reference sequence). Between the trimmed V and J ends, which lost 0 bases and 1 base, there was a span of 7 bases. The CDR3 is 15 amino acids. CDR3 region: CASSLDRGTNEKLFF. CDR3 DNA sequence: TGTGCCAGCAGCTTGGACCGGGGAACTAATGAAAAACTGTTTTTT.

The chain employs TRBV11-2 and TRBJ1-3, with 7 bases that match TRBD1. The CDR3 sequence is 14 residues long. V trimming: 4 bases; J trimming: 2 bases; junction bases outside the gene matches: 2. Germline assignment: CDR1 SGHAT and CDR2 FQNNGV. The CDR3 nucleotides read TGTGCCAGCAGCTCCGACAGGGCTGGAAACACCATATATTTT. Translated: CASSSDRAGNTIYF.

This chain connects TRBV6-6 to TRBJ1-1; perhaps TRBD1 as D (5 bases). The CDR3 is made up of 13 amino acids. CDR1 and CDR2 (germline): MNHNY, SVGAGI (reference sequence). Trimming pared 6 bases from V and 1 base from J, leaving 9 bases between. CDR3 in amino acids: CASSVTENTEAFF. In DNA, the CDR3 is TGTGCCAGCAGCGTGACAGAGAACACTGAAGCTTTCTTT.

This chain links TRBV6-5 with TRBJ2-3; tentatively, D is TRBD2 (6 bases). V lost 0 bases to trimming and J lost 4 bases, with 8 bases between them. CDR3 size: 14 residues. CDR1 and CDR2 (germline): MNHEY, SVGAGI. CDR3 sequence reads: CASSYSWRADTQYF. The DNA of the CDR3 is TGTGCCAGCAGTTACTCGTGGAGGGCAGATACGCAGTATTTT.

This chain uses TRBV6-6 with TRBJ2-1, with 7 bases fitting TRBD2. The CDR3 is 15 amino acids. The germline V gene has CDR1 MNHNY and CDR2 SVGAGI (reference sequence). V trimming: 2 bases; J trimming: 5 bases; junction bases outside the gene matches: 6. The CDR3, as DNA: TGTGCCAGCAGTTACGGGTCTAGCGGTAACAATGAGCAGTTCTTC. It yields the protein CASSYGSSGNNEQFF.

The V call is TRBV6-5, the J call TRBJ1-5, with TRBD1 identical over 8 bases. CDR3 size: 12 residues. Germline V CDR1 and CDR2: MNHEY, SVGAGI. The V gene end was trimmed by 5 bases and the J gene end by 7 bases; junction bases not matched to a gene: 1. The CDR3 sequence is CASSTGGQPQHF. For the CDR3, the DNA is TGTGCCAGCAGTACAGGGGGACAGCCCCAGCATTTT.

The CDR3 here is CASNRVNTGELFF. The CDR3 region has the DNA TGTGCCAGTAACAGGGTGAACACCGGGGAGCTGTTTTTT. V gene TRBV19 combines with J gene TRBJ2-2; possible D gene TRBD1, 6 bases. This CDR3 is 13 amino acids long. Between the trimmed V and J ends, which lost 7 bases and 1 base, there was a span of 7 bases. Germline CDR1 reads LNHDA; CDR2 reads SQIVND (reference sequence). Using reference TRBV19 and TRBJ2-2 for the parts outside the CDR3, the full variable domain is DGGITQSPKYLFRKEGQNVTLSCEQNLNHDAMYWYRQDPGQGLRLIYYSQIVNDFQKGDIAEGYSVSREKKESFPLTVTSAQKNPTAFYLCASNRVNTGELFFGEGSRLTVL.

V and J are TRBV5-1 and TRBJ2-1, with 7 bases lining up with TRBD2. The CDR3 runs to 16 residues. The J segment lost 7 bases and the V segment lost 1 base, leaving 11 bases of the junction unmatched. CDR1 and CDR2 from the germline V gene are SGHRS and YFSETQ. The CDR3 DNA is TGCGCCAGCAGCTTGAACGCGGGAGTGGGCCCTAATGAGCAGTTCTTC. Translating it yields CASSLNAGVGPNEQFF.

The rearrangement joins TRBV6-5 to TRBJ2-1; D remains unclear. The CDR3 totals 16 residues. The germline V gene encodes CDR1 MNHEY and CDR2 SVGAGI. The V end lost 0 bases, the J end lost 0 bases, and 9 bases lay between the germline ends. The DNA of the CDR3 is TGTGCCAGCAGTTACTCAGAGATACGCTCCTACAATGAGCAGTTCTTC. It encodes CASSYSEIRSYNEQFF.

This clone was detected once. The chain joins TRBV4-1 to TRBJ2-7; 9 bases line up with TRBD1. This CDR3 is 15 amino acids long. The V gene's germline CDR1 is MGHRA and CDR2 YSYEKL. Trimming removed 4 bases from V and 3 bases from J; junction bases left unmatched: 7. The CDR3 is CASSPPPGQGYEQYF. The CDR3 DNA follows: TGCGCCAGCAGCCCCCCCCCGGGACAGGGCTACGAGCAGTACTTC.

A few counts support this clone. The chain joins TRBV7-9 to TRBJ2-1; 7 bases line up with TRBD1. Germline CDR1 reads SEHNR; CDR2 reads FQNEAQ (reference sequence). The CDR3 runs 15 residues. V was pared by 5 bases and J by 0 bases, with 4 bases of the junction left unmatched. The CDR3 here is CASSGQASSYNEQFF. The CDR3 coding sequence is TGTGCCAGCAGCGGACAGGCGAGCTCCTACAATGAGCAGTTCTTC.

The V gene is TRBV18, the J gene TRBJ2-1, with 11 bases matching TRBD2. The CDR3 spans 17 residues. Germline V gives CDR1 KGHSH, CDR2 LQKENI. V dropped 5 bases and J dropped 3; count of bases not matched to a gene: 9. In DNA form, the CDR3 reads TGTGCCAGCTCAACTCTTAGCGGGGGGGCTAACTACAATGAGCAGTTCTTC. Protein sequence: CASSTLSGGANYNEQFF.